A selection of T cell receptor beta chains follows, all from one sample in a study of technical replicates of blood from four donors. Assay used: immunoSEQ multiplex PCR; TCRdb lists only in-frame clones, some missing. The data show tens of thousands of clones, about 90% seen once. Sequences were obtained from T cells isolated from PBMCs. The source is a human donor in good health. CDR3s include the opening cysteine and the closing phenylalanine or tryptophan. The D gene is left open where the match is weak. Not every row has a clone size; where given, it reads once, few, many or a size class.

j_gene	v_gene	d_gene	abundance	CDR3aa	CDR3nt
TRBJ1-4	TRBV11-3	TRBD1	once	CASSLTGSNEKLFF	TGTGCCAGCAGCTTGACAGGGAGTAATGAAAAACTGTTTTTT
TRBJ2-7	TRBV6-5	NA	NA	CASSYGGAGITYEQYF	TGTGCCAGCAGTTACGGAGGGGCAGGTATAACCTACGAGCAGTACTTC
TRBJ2-1	TRBV6-6	TRBD2	once	CASTASGRVYNEQFF	TGTGCCAGCACGGCTAGCGGGAGGGTCTACAATGAGCAGTTCTTC
TRBJ1-3	TRBV19	NA	NA	CASKVPGLSGNTIYF	TGTGCCAGTAAGGTGCCGGGACTCTCTGGAAACACCATATATTTT
TRBJ1-2	TRBV18	TRBD1	NA	CASSPGATGAYGYTF	TGTGCCAGCTCACCAGGGGCGACAGGGGCCTATGGCTACACCTTC
TRBJ1-1	TRBV6-1	NA	once	CASSHDGRREFF	TGTGCCAGCAGCCACGACGGCAGGAGGGAATTCTTT
TRBJ2-1	TRBV10-3	NA	NA	CAISVRQSYNEQFF	TGTGCCATCAGTGTGCGACAGAGTTACAATGAGCAGTTCTTC
TRBJ2-1	TRBV5-6	NA	NA	CASSLVDRDYNEQFF	TGTGCCAGCAGCTTGGTCGACAGAGACTACAATGAGCAGTTCTTC
TRBJ1-1	TRBV5-6	TRBD1	once	CASSLGDRGIIAGAFF	TGTGCCAGCAGCTTGGGGGACAGGGGTATTATCGCCGGGGCTTTCTTT
TRBJ1-2	TRBV6-5	TRBD1	NA	CASSPGTARGYTF	TGTGCCAGCAGCCCCGGGACAGCTCGTGGCTACACCTTC
TRBJ1-1	TRBV30	NA	few	CAWSAQGRETEAFF	TGTGCCTGGAGTGCCCAGGGCAGAGAGACTGAAGCTTTCTTT
TRBJ1-1	TRBV7-9	NA	NA	CASSLAWDKGTFF	TGTGCCAGCAGCTTAGCGTGGGACAAGGGAACTTTCTTT
TRBJ2-5	TRBV2	NA	NA	CASSEAGMIQETQYF	TGTGCCAGCAGTGAGGCAGGGATGATCCAAGAGACCCAGTACTTC
TRBJ2-4	TRBV5-1	NA	NA	CASRGGNIQYF	TGCGCCAGCCGAGGGGGAAACATTCAGTACTTC
TRBJ2-1	TRBV5-1	TRBD2	NA	CASGGLAGDEQFF	TGCGCCAGCGGGGGACTAGCGGGAGATGAGCAGTTCTTC
TRBJ2-5	TRBV5-6	NA	NA	CASSLGVDRETQYF	TGTGCCAGCAGCTTGGGCGTAGATCGGGAGACCCAGTACTTC
TRBJ2-5	TRBV6-5	NA	NA	CASSYGGRGQETQYF	TGTGCCAGCAGTTACGGTGGTCGGGGCCAAGAGACCCAGTACTTC
TRBJ2-7	TRBV27	TRBD1	NA	CASSAGTGYEQYF	TGTGCCAGCAGCGCCGGGACAGGGTACGAGCAGTACTTC
TRBJ1-2	TRBV5-1	TRBD1	NA	CASSPYLSGTGEYGYTF	TGCGCCAGCAGCCCCTATCTCTCCGGGACAGGGGAGTATGGCTACACCTTC
TRBJ1-4	TRBV5-1	TRBD1	NA	CASSRQGTNEKLFF	TGCGCCAGCAGCCGACAGGGGACTAATGAAAAACTGTTTTTT
TRBJ2-7	TRBV2	TRBD2	NA	CASSEQGRGYEQYF	TGTGCCAGCAGTGAACAAGGGAGGGGTTACGAGCAGTACTTC
TRBJ2-1	TRBV5-8	TRBD2	few	CASSSTSGSYNEQFF	TGTGCCAGCAGCTCTACTAGCGGGTCCTACAATGAGCAGTTCTTC
TRBJ2-1	TRBV28	TRBD2	NA	CASKGLAGPSSYNEQFF	TGTGCCAGCAAGGGACTAGCGGGACCTAGCTCCTACAATGAGCAGTTCTTC
TRBJ2-3	TRBV25-1	TRBD2	NA	CASRDGILAGVGDTQYF	TGTGCCAGCAGGGACGGAATACTAGCGGGAGTTGGAGATACGCAGTATTTT
TRBJ2-1	TRBV28	TRBD2	NA	CASSLSGSSYNEQFF	TGTGCCAGCAGTCTTAGCGGGAGCTCCTACAATGAGCAGTTCTTC
TRBJ2-7	TRBV7-8	TRBD2	NA	CASSLGRGAYEQYF	TGTGCCAGCAGCTTAGGGCGGGGGGCATACGAGCAGTACTTC
TRBJ1-2	TRBV7-2	NA	NA	CASSSDKNPAYGYTF	TGTGCCAGCAGCTCCGACAAAAACCCTGCCTATGGCTACACCTTC
TRBJ2-7	TRBV6-6	NA	NA	CASSPGTHEQYF	TGTGCCAGCAGCCCCGGGACTCACGAGCAGTACTTC
TRBJ1-1	TRBV25-1	NA	NA	CASSGSAYTEAFF	TGTGCCAGCAGTGGCAGTGCTTACACTGAAGCTTTCTTT
TRBJ2-2	TRBV7-9	NA	once	CASFGMDTGELFF	TGTGCCAGCTTCGGTATGGACACCGGGGAGCTGTTTTTT
TRBJ1-1	TRBV5-4	NA	NA	CASSPPLRQGPRNTEAFF	TGTGCCAGCAGCCCCCCCTTACGTCAGGGCCCAAGGAACACTGAAGCTTTCTTT
TRBJ2-7	TRBV28	NA	NA	CASSFGGTTFYEQYF	TGTGCCAGCAGTTTTGGGGGGACCACCTTCTACGAGCAGTACTTC
TRBJ2-5	TRBV27	TRBD1	NA	CASTFPGTEETQYF	TGTGCCAGCACCTTCCCCGGGACAGAAGAGACCCAGTACTTC
TRBJ2-2	TRBV9	TRBD1	NA	CASTVGQGGRELFF	TGTGCCAGCACCGTAGGACAGGGCGGTAGGGAGCTGTTTTTT
TRBJ2-7	TRBV7-3	NA	NA	CASSFGRGTYEQYF	TGTGCCAGCAGCTTTGGCCGCGGGACCTACGAGCAGTACTTC
TRBJ1-1	TRBV9	NA	NA	CASSVEGVTAEAFF	TGTGCCAGCAGCGTAGAGGGAGTTACGGCTGAAGCTTTCTTT
TRBJ1-1	TRBV6-1	TRBD1	NA	CASRMTGVNTEAFF	TGTGCCAGCAGGATGACAGGGGTGAACACTGAAGCTTTCTTT
TRBJ2-1	TRBV10-1	TRBD2	NA	CASSEKGLAGTYEQFF	TGCGCCAGCAGTGAGAAGGGGCTAGCGGGGACATACGAGCAGTTCTTC
TRBJ2-7	TRBV7-9	NA	once	CASSFEGHAYEQYF	TGTGCCAGCAGCTTCGAAGGACATGCCTACGAGCAGTACTTC
TRBJ1-2	TRBV13	NA	NA	CASSLEGNKKDGYTF	TGTGCCAGCAGCTTGGAGGGGAATAAGAAGGATGGCTACACCTTC